The T cell receptor (beta chain) under discussion was sequenced for a study of T cell responses to AZD1222 COVID-19 vaccine. Comments on this clone: The antigen is undetermined.

Study-wide results and caveats: It should be noted that donors were predominantly white British and more often female, and clonal diversity was possibly underestimated. Seropositivity was recorded at baseline in only 5 or 6 AZD1222 recipients.

Profiled with immunoSEQ multiplex PCR; TCRdb holds only in-frame clones, not every one. The table has about 76,000 clones, 88% seen once; the top ten hold around 9.9%. This receptor was identified in an adult in good health. Sequenced material: peripheral blood, taken on day 0 of AZD1222 vaccination.

CDR3 in DNA: TGTGCCAGCAGTTCCCAGGGGGCGGCCAAAAACATTCAGTACTTC. Translation gives CASSSQGAAKNIQYF. This chain joins TRBV28 and TRBJ2-4; 8 bases match TRBD1. V trimming: 4 bases; J trimming: 1 base; junction bases outside the gene matches: 3. The length of the CDR3 is 15 residues. From germline, CDR1 is MDHEN and CDR2 SYDVKM.